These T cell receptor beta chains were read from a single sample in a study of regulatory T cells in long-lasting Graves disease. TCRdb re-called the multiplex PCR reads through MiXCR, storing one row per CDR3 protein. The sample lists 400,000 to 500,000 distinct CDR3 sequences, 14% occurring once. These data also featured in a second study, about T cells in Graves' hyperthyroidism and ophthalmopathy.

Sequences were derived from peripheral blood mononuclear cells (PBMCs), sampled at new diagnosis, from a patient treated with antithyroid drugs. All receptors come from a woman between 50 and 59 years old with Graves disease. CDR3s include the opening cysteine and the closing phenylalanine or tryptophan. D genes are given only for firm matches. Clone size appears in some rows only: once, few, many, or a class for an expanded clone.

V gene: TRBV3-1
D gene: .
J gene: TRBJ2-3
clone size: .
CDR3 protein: CASSQIPGRARTQYF
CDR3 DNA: TGTGCCAGCAGCCAAATTCCTGGGCGCGCCCGTACGCAGTATTTT

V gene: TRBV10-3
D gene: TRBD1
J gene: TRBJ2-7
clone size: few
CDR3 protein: CAISDSTGQGFYEQYF
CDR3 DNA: TGTGCCATCAGTGACTCAACGGGACAGGGCTTTTACGAGCAGTACTTC

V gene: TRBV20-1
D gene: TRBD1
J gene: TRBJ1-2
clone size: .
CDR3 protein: CSARVQGAPKNGYTF
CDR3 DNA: TGCAGTGCTAGAGTACAGGGGGCGCCCAAAAATGGCTACACCTTC

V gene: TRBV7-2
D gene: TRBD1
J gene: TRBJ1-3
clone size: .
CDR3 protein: CASSLAGTGWDTIYF
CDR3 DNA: TGTGCCAGCAGCTTGGCCGGGACAGGATGGGACACCATATATTTT

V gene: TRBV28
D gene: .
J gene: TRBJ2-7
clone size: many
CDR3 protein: CASSPTVYEQYF
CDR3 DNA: TGTGCCAGCAGCCCGACAGTCTACGAGCAGTACTTC

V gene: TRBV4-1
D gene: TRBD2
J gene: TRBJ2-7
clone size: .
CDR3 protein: CASSQGRLAGGPYEQYF
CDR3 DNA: TGCGCCAGCAGCCAAGGAAGACTAGCGGGAGGGCCCTACGAGCAGTACTTC

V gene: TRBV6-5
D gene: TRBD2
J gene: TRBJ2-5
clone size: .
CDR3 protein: CASSYSSGLAGEETQYF
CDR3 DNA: TGTGCCAGCAGTTACTCGAGTGGACTAGCGGGAGAAGAGACCCAGTACTTC

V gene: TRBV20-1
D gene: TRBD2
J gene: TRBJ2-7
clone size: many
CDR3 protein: CSASKGLAGPYEQYF
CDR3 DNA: TGCAGTGCCTCAAAAGGACTAGCGGGACCCTACGAGCAGTACTTC

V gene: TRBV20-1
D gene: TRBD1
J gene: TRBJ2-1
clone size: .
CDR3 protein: CSARVPGQVGNEQFF
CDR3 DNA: TGCAGTGCTAGAGTACCAGGACAGGTGGGGAATGAGCAGTTCTTC

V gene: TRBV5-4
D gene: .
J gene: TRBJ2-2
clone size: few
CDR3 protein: CASNTAGELFF
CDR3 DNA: TGTGCCAGCAATACGGCCGGGGAGCTGTTTTTT

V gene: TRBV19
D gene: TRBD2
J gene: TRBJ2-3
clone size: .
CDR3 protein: CASSKTSGSWTDTQYF
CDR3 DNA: TGTGCCAGTAGCAAAACTAGCGGGAGTTGGACAGATACGCAGTATTTT

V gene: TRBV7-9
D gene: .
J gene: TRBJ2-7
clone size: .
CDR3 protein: CASSPPTLHEQYF
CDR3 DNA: TGTGCCAGCAGCCCCCCCACCCTCCACGAGCAGTACTTC

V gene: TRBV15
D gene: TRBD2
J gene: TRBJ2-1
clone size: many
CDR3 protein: CATSRDNRLAGPSYNEQFF
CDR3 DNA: TGTGCCACCAGCAGAGACAACAGACTAGCGGGCCCCTCCTACAATGAGCAGTTCTTC

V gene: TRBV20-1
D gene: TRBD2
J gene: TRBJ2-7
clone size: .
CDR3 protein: CSASGLDYEQYF
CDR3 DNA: TGCAGTGCTAGTGGACTAGACTACGAGCAGTACTTC

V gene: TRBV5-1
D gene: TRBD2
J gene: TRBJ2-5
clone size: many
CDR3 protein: CASSLAFRLAGVGQETQYF
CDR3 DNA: TGCGCCAGCAGCTTGGCCTTCCGACTAGCGGGAGTTGGGCAAGAGACCCAGTACTTC

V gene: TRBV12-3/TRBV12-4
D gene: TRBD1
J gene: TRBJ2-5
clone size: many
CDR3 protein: CASSSTDQGVLLETQYF
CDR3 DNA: TGTGCCAGCAGTTCAACCGACCAGGGGGTGTTGCTAGAGACCCAGTACTTC

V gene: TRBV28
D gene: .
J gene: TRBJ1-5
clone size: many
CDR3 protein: CASSLEGGGVHSNQPQHF
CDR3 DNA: TGTGCCAGCAGTTTGGAGGGAGGGGGGGTCCATAGCAATCAGCCCCAGCATTTT

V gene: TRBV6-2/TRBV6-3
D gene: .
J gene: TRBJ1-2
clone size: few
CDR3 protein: CASSPLGTDYGYTF
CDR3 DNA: TGTGCCAGCAGTCCTCTTGGTACTGACTATGGCTACACCTTC

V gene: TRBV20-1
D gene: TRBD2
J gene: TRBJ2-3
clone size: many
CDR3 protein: CSARRETGTSSMDTQYF
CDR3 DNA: TGCAGTGCTCGTCGGGAGACCGGGACTAGCAGTATGGATACGCAGTATTTT

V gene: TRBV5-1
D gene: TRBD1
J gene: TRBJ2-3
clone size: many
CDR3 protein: CASSIGQVFYTDTQYF
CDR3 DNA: TGCGCCAGCAGCATAGGACAGGTCTTCTACACAGATACGCAGTATTTT

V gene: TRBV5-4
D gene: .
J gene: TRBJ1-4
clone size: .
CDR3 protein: CASSLAMGEGGEKLFF
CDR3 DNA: TGTGCCAGCAGCTTGGCCATGGGAGAAGGAGGTGAAAAACTGTTTTTT

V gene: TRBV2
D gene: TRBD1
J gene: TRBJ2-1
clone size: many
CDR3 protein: CASSGTGVRDEQFF
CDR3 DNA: TGTGCCAGCAGCGGGACAGGGGTTCGGGATGAGCAGTTCTTC

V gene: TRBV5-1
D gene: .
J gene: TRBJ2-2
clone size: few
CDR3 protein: CASSYGLADTGELFF
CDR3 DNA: TGCGCCAGCAGCTATGGGCTAGCAGACACCGGGGAGCTGTTTTTT

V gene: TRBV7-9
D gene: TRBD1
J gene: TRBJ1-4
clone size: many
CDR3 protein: CASSRGQGVEKLFF
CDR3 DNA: TGTGCCAGCAGCCGGGGACAGGGAGTTGAAAAACTGTTTTTT

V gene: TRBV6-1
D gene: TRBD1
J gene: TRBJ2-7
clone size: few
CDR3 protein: CASKDTGVAPYEQYF
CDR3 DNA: TGTGCCAGCAAGGACACAGGGGTTGCGCCCTACGAGCAGTACTTC

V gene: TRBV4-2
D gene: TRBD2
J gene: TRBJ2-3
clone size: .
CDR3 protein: CASSQDYYGLAGTDTQYF
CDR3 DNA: TGTGCCAGCAGCCAAGATTATTATGGTCTAGCGGGCACAGATACGCAGTATTTT

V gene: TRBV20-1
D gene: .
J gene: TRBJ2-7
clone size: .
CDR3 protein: CSAKGYYANYEQYF
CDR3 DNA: TGCAGTGCGAAGGGTTACTACGCAAACTACGAGCAGTACTTC

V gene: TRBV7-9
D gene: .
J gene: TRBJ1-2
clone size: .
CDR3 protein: CASSLSNFRDTANYGYTF
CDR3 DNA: TGTGCCAGCAGCCTTTCGAACTTCCGGGACACCGCTAACTATGGCTACACCTTC

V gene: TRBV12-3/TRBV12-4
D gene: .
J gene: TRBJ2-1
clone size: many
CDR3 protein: CASSLGGFGEQFF
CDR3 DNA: TGTGCCAGCAGTTTAGGGGGATTCGGGGAGCAGTTCTTC

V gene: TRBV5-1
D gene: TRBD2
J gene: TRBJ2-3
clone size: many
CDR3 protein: CASSSLAGGADTQYF
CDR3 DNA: TGCGCCAGCAGCTCGCTAGCGGGAGGGGCAGATACGCAGTATTTT

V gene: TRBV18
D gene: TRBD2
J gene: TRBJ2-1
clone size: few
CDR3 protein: CASSPPLAGEYNEQFF
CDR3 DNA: TGTGCCAGCTCACCACCACTAGCGGGAGAATACAATGAGCAGTTCTTC

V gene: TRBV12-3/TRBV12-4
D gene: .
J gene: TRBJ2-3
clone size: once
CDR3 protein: CASRETGTQYF
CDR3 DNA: TGTGCCAGCAGAGAAACAGGTACGCAGTATTTT

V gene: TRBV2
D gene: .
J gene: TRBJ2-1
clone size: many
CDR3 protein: CASSLAPEAGSLFLNEQFF
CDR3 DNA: TGTGCCAGCAGCCTCGCACCCGAGGCAGGGTCATTATTCCTAAATGAGCAGTTCTTC

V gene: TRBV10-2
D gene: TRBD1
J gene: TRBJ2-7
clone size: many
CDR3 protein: CATRIGGPGGEQYF
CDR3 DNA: TGCGCCACTCGAATTGGTGGCCCAGGGGGCGAGCAGTACTTC

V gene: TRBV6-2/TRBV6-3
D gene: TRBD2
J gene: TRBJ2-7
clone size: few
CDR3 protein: CASRTGLAGGPIHEQYF
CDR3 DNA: TGTGCCAGCAGGACGGGACTAGCGGGAGGGCCGATCCACGAGCAGTACTTC

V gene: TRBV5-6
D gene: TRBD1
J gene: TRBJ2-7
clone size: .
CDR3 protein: CASSPRGQGIYEQYF
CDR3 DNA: TGTGCCAGCAGCCCTAGGGGACAGGGGATCTACGAGCAGTACTTC

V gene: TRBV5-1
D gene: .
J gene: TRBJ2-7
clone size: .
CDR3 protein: CASSSTQGAYEQYF
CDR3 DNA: TGCGCCAGCAGCTCCACACAGGGAGCCTACGAGCAGTACTTC